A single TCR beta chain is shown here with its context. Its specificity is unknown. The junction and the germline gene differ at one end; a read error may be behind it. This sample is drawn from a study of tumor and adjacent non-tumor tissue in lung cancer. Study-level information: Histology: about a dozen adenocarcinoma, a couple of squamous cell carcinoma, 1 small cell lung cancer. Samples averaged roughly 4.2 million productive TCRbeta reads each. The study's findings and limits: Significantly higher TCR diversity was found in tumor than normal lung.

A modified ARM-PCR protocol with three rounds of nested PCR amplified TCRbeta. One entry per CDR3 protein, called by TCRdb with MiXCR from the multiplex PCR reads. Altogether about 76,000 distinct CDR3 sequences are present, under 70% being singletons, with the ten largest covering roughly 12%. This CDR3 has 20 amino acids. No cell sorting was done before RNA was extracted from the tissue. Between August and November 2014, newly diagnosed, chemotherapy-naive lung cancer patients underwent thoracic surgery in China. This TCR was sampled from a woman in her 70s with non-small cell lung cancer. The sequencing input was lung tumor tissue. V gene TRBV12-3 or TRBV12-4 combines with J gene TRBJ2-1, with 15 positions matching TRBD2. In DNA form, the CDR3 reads TGCGACAGCACCCAACGTCCAGCCTTTGTCCGGACTAGCGGGAGGGGGGAGCAGTCCTTC. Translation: CDSTQRPAFVRTSGRGEQSF.